What follows are 26 T cell receptor beta chains derived from one specimen sequenced in a study of cytomegalovirus exposure and HLA in healthy donors. PCR involved 60 Vbeta and 13 Jbeta primers. Generated by immunoSEQ multiplex PCR, the TCRdb table keeps only in-frame clones and is missing some. The sample shows approximately 89,000 clones, around four fifths of them seen only once. Sequencing was performed on PBMCs. The receptors derive from a male donor in good health and CMV-seronegative.

The V gene is TRBV28, the J gene TRBJ1-1, with a weak D call TRBD1 (5 bases). V was clipped by 5 bases and J by 7 bases, with 17 bases between them. The CDR3 loop spans 14 amino acids. Germline loops: CDR1 MDHEN, CDR2 SYDVKM. CDR3 residues: CASSPKRQGNEAFF. As DNA, the CDR3 is TGTGCCAGCAGTCCGAAACGTCAGGGAAATGAAGCTTTCTTT.

This clone was detected a few times. The CDR3 is CASSSRTSRDNEQFF. Written as DNA, the CDR3 is TGCGCCAGCAGCTCCCGGACTAGTAGGGACAATGAGCAGTTCTTC. V and J are TRBV5-1 and TRBJ2-1, with TRBD2 matching 7 bases. The CDR3 has 15 amino acids. The J segment lost 5 bases and the V segment lost 3 bases, leaving 8 bases of the junction unmatched. Germline loops: CDR1 SGHRS, CDR2 YFSETQ.

The CDR3 sequence: CASSQTDREFF. The CDR3 DNA is TGTGCCAGCAGCCAAACAGATCGGGAATTCTTC. This rearrangement joins TRBV7-9 to TRBJ2-1; weak D call: TRBD2 (5 bases). CDR1 is SEHNR and CDR2 is FQNEAQ in the germline V gene (reference sequence). CDR3 size: 11 residues. V lost 5 bases and J 16 bases, leaving 15 bases between the germline ends.

V usage is TRBV4-3 and J usage is TRBJ1-3; D gene ambiguous. V lost 4 bases and J 5 bases, leaving 15 bases between the germline ends. The CDR3 totals 15 residues. Germline CDR1 reads LGHNA; CDR2 reads YSLEER. The CDR3 DNA reads TGCGCCAGCAGCCCGGATTCGGCGGCAAGAAACACCATATATTTT. Its protein product is CASSPDSAARNTIYF.

This clone was seen a handful of times. This sequence joins TRBV5-6 and TRBJ2-7; 10 nucleotides line up with TRBD1. Looked up from germline, CDR1 is SGHDT and CDR2 is YYEEEE. J lost 6 bases, V lost 4 bases, and 7 bases had no gene match. This CDR3 has 14 residues. The CDR3 DNA is TGTGCCAGCAGCCGGGACAGGGGAGGAGGCGAGCAGTACTTC. This translates into CASSRDRGGGEQYF. The full variable domain, with the rest looked up from reference TRBV5-6 and TRBJ2-7, is DAGVTQSPTHLIKTRGQQVTLRCSPKSGHDTVSWYQQALGQGPQFIFQYYEEEERQRGNFPDRFSGHQFPNYSSELNVNALLLGDSALYLCASSRDRGGGEQYFGPGTRLTVT.

V gene TRBV29-1 combines with J gene TRBJ2-7; D is perhaps TRBD1 (5 bases). The CDR3 consists of 14 residues. V was clipped by 7 bases and J by 2 bases, with 18 bases between them. Germline CDR1 and CDR2: SQVTM and ANQGSEA. The CDR3 reads CSAADSRGPYEQYF. CDR3 nucleotides: TGCAGCGCTGCCGACAGTCGAGGCCCCTACGAGCAGTACTTC.

This chain uses TRBV7-2 with TRBJ2-1; D remains unclear. Looked up from germline, CDR1 is SGHTA and CDR2 is FQGNSA. V lost 4 bases and J 8 bases, leaving 15 bases between the germline ends. The CDR3 extends over 14 amino acids. CDR3 sequence: CASSSRTGIDEQFF. CDR3 coding DNA: TGTGCCAGCAGCTCCCGAACCGGTATAGATGAGCAGTTCTTC. Based on the CDR3 plus reference TRBV7-2 and TRBJ2-1, the full variable domain is GAGVSQSPSNKVTEKGKDVELRCDPISGHTALYWYRQSLGQGLEFLIYFQGNSAPDKSGLPSDRFSAERTGGSVSTLTIQRTQQEDSAVYLCASSSRTGIDEQFFGPGTRLTVL.

The chain is built from TRBV6-7 and TRBJ1-1; no clear D. TRBV6-7 is reported as an ORF; its role is uncertain. This CDR3 is 17 amino acids long. Trimming removed 6 bases at V and 3 bases at J, with 23 bases between. The CDR3 sequence is CASRPLDEGGLYTEAFF. CDR3 nucleotides: TGTGCCAGCAGGCCCCTAGATGAGGGTGGTTTATACACTGAAGCTTTCTTT.

The genes are TRBV6-1 and TRBJ2-3; tentative D call: TRBD2 (7 bases). From germline, CDR1 is MNHNS and CDR2 SASEGT. The CDR3 has 15 residues. Trimming stripped 6 bases from V and 2 bases from J, with 15 bases between. In nucleotides, the CDR3 is TGTGCCAGCAGACTAGTGGGGGGGCACACAGATACGCAGTATTTT. Its translation: CASRLVGGHTDTQYF.

The V gene is TRBV7-2, the J gene TRBJ2-2, with a weak D call TRBD1 (6 bases). CDR1 and CDR2 from the germline V gene are SGHTA and FQGNSA. The germline V and J ends were trimmed by 8 bases and 4 bases, with 14 bases remaining between them. The CDR3 spans 14 residues. CDR3 sequence reads: CASGDRDTTGELFF. The CDR3 nucleotides are TGTGCCAGCGGCGACCGGGACACCACCGGGGAGCTGTTTTTT.

V is TRBV19 and J is TRBJ1-2; D gene ambiguous. With 10 bases removed from V and 8 bases from J, the gap between germline ends came to 11 bases. CDR3 length equals 10 residues. The V gene's germline CDR1 is LNHDA and CDR2 SQIVND (reference sequence). The CDR3 protein is CATRGTGYTF. The CDR3 DNA reads TGTGCCACCCGAGGAACAGGCTACACCTTC.

This clone was detected only a few times. The chain has TRBV28 and TRBJ2-1; the match to TRBD1 covers 7 bases. CDR3 length: 14 amino acids. V lost 5 bases to trimming and J lost 1 base; unmatched junction nucleotides: 2. Germline-derived CDR1 and CDR2 are MDHEN and SYDVKM. The CDR3 spells CASSTGQSYNEQFF. The CDR3, as DNA: TGTGCCAGCAGTACGGGACAGTCCTACAATGAGCAGTTCTTC.

The chain uses TRBV2 and TRBJ2-3; D perhaps matches TRBD2 (7 bases). V shed 4 bases and J shed 4 bases, with 15 bases lying between them. The CDR3 extends over 15 amino acids. Germline loops: CDR1 SNHLY, CDR2 FYNNEI. CDR3 bases: TGTGCCAGCAGTGGACCGGGGGGCTCGGCAGATACGCAGTATTTT. This translates into CASSGPGGSADTQYF. The full variable domain, its missing parts supplied by reference TRBV2 and TRBJ2-3, is EPEVTQTPSHQVTQMGQEVILRCVPISNHLYFYWYRQILGQKVEFLVSFYNNEISEKSEIFDDQFSVERPDGSNFTLKIRSTKLEDSAMYFCASSGPGGSADTQYFGPGTRLTVL.

The rearrangement links TRBV18 to TRBJ1-1; D possibly corresponds to TRBD1 (6 bases). Looked up from germline, CDR1 is KGHSH and CDR2 is LQKENI. Trimming removed 3 bases at V and 1 base at J, with 9 bases between. The CDR3 is made up of 14 amino acids. The chain's CDR3 is CASSPTGSNTEAFF. CDR3 sequence (DNA): TGTGCCAGCTCACCCACAGGGTCGAACACTGAAGCTTTCTTT.

This chain links TRBV27 with TRBJ2-3; perhaps TRBD1 as D (5 bases). This CDR3 is 15 amino acids long. V was pared by 5 bases and J by 5 bases, with 17 bases between. The germline gives CDR1 MNHEY, CDR2 SMNVEV (reference sequence). CDR3 region: CASSTPGNQRDTQYF. The CDR3 region has the DNA TGTGCCAGCAGTACCCCAGGGAATCAAAGAGATACGCAGTATTTT.

This clone was seen a handful of times. The chain is built from TRBV6-5 and TRBJ1-2, with 8 bases lining up with TRBD1. The CDR3 is 16 amino acids. The germline V gene has CDR1 MNHEY and CDR2 SVGAGI. V trimming: 4 bases; J trimming: 5 bases; junction bases outside the gene matches: 12. The CDR3: CASSFSITGGLYGYTF. In nucleotides, the CDR3 is TGTGCCAGCAGTTTTTCTATAACAGGGGGTCTTTATGGCTACACCTTC.

In its sample, this clone was seen once. This sequence joins TRBV18 and TRBJ1-6; no reliable D call. CDR1 is KGHSH, CDR2 LQKENI, per germline. The CDR3 length is 15 residues. The germline V and J ends were trimmed by 3 bases and 5 bases, with 11 bases remaining between them. The CDR3 DNA reads as TGTGCCAGCTCACCTCGGGGAGTTGATAATTCACCCCTCCACTTT. This sequence encodes CASSPRGVDNSPLHF.

This clone has just a few counts. The rearrangement links TRBV19 to TRBJ2-3; 8 nucleotides match TRBD2. The trim removed 8 bases at V and 4 bases at J, leaving 5 bases unmatched. CDR3 size: 13 residues. Germline CDR1 LNHDA, CDR2 SQIVND (reference sequence). The CDR3 DNA reads as TGTGCCAGTGCCCCCGGGAGGGCAGATACGCAGTATTTT. Translation gives CASAPGRADTQYF.

V usage is TRBV5-6 and J usage is TRBJ2-5; 7 nucleotides line up with TRBD1. The germline CDR1 and CDR2 sequences are SGHDT and YYEEEE. The ends lost 0 bases at V and 2 bases at J; junction bases unmatched: 4. CDR3 length equals 15 residues. The CDR3 loop reads CASSLVGQRQETQYF. As DNA, the CDR3 is TGTGCCAGCAGCTTGGTGGGACAGAGGCAAGAGACCCAGTACTTC.

The chain joins TRBV18 to TRBJ1-5, with 9 bases lining up with TRBD1. CDR3 length equals 15 residues. CDR1 is KGHSH, CDR2 LQKENI, per germline. Trimming removed 3 bases from V and 2 bases from J; junction bases left unmatched: 2. CDR3 DNA: TGTGCCAGCTCACCCAGGACAGGGGGCAATCAGCCCCAGCATTTT. The encoded protein is CASSPRTGGNQPQHF.

This clone was seen only a few times. The V and J genes are TRBV7-2 and TRBJ2-3; D ambiguous. This CDR3 is built from 14 residues. Deletions cut 1 base from V and 1 base from J, with 6 bases between. CDR1 is SGHTA, CDR2 FQGNSA, per germline. CDR3 sequence: CASSLGLGTDTQYF. CDR3 sequence (DNA): TGTGCCAGCAGCTTAGGCCTAGGCACAGATACGCAGTATTTT.

The chain joins TRBV7-9 to TRBJ1-2; D is unclear. CDR1 is SEHNR, CDR2 FQNEAQ, per germline (reference sequence). The CDR3 is made up of 14 amino acids. V was pared by 3 bases and J by 1 base, with 9 bases between. CDR3 DNA sequence: TGTGCCAGCAGCTTTGGGCGAGATAACTATGGCTACACCTTC. Translating it yields CASSFGRDNYGYTF.

J is TRBJ2-7 and V is TRBV10-3; 9 bases line up with TRBD1. The germline CDR1 and CDR2 sequences are ENHRY and SYGVKD. This CDR3 is 14 amino acids long. V shed 4 bases and J 4 bases; nucleotides not matched to a gene: 5. The DNA for the CDR3 is TGTGCCATCAGTGTCCCGGGACAGGGATACGAGCAGTACTTC. As protein: CAISVPGQGYEQYF.

The J gene is TRBJ2-7, the V gene TRBV7-2; the D gene is possibly TRBD2 (5 bases). CDR3 length equals 15 residues. Germline CDR1 SGHTA, CDR2 FQGNSA. Trimming pared 1 base from V and 1 base from J, leaving 11 bases between. The DNA for the CDR3 is TGTGCCAGCAGCTTAGTTTCGAGGGTTTCCTACGAGCAGTACTTC. It is translated as CASSLVSRVSYEQYF.

This chain joins TRBV5-4 and TRBJ1-1; D possibly corresponds to TRBD1 (6 bases). CDR3 size: 15 residues. Germline CDR1 is SGHNT and CDR2 is YYREEE (reference sequence). Trimming pared 4 bases from V and 6 bases from J, leaving 19 bases between. The CDR3 loop is CASSRRTGGDAEAFF. The CDR3 DNA reads TGTGCCAGCAGCAGAAGGACGGGGGGCGACGCTGAAGCTTTCTTT.

The table lists this clone with a count of one. The rearrangement uses TRBV5-4 and TRBJ2-5; TRBD1 matches at 9 bases. The CDR3 loop spans 15 amino acids. V lost 5 bases and J lost 5; bases outside the gene matches: 10. In germline, CDR1 is SGHNT, CDR2 YYREEE (reference sequence). The CDR3 DNA follows: TGTGCCAGCAGGAGCACAGGGGGCGCGGGGGAGACCCAGTACTTC. Translated, it gives CASRSTGGAGETQYF.